Shown below are 32 T cell receptor beta chains from a single sample sequenced in a study of Graves' ophthalmopathy and Graves' hyperthyroidism. TCR beta CDR3 amplification used RNA transcripts. An initial RT-PCR round employing HTBI primers preceded a second-round multiplex PCR. TCRdb reprocessed the multiplex PCR reads with MiXCR, giving one entry per CDR3 protein. The top ten hold 44% of the sample, which has about 740,000 distinct CDR3 sequences, around 40% seen once. Sequencing input: peripheral blood. All receptors come from an adult man with Graves' ophthalmopathy.

V gene TRBV9 combines with J gene TRBJ1-2, with TRBD1 matching 8 bases. V lost 1 base to trimming and J lost 3 bases; unmatched junction nucleotides: 11. In germline, CDR1 is SGDLS, CDR2 YYNGEE. There are 17 residues in the CDR3. As DNA, the CDR3 is TGTGCCAGCAGCGTAATGCAGGGGGCGCGTTTTGACTATGGCTACACCTTC. Translated: CASSVMQGARFDYGYTF.

J is TRBJ2-5 and V is TRBV20-1, with a weak D call TRBD2 (6 bases). Germline-derived CDR1 and CDR2 are DFQATT and SNEGSKA (reference sequence). This CDR3 spans 13 amino acids. Trimming removed 3 bases from V and 5 bases from J, with 13 bases in between. CDR3: CSAREGFVETQYF. The CDR3 nucleotides read TGCAGTGCTAGGGAGGGTTTTGTGGAGACCCAGTACTTC.

This clonotype was seen at least ten times. The chain carries TRBV7-2 and TRBJ2-2; unclear D gene. The CDR3 contains 14 residues. Germline-derived CDR1 and CDR2 are SGHTA and FQGNSA. Trimming took 5 bases from V and 4 from J, leaving 11 bases between them. The CDR3 region is CASSAVYLTGELFF. The CDR3 DNA sequence: TGTGCCAGCAGCGCGGTCTACCTCACCGGGGAGCTGTTTTTT.

As for this clonotype: A read error may explain this, as a much larger clone is one base away. The chain links TRBV7-9 to TRBJ1-3, with D perhaps TRBD1 (6 bases). This CDR3 has 14 residues. The V gene's germline CDR1 is SEHNR and CDR2 FQNEAQ (reference sequence). The CDR3 DNA sequence: TGTGTCAGCAGCTGGGACAACTCTGGAAACACCATATATTTT. Protein product: CVSSWDNSGNTIYF.

This clonotype was picked up a small number of times. This chain links TRBV20-1 with TRBJ2-5; D might be TRBD1 (5 bases). The length of the CDR3 is 15 residues. CDR1 is DFQATT and CDR2 is SNEGSKA in the germline V gene (reference sequence). The V end lost 0 bases, the J end lost 2 bases, and 13 bases lay between the germline ends. The CDR3 DNA follows: TGCAGTGCTAGAGATCTTGTCGGACAACAAGAGACCCAGTACTTC. This codes for CSARDLVGQQETQYF.

This clonotype was found many times. The rearrangement links TRBV7-9 to TRBJ1-2; TRBD1 matches 8 bases. The CDR3 has 15 residues. J lost 2 bases, V lost 2 bases, and 4 bases had no gene match. CDR1 is SEHNR and CDR2 is FQNEAQ in the germline V gene (reference sequence). The CDR3 sequence: CASSLYRGTNYGYTF. The CDR3 DNA sequence: TGTGCCAGCAGCTTATACAGGGGGACCAACTATGGCTACACCTTC.

This chain connects TRBV2 to TRBJ1-2, with D unresolved. Germline V CDR1 and CDR2: SNHLY, FYNNEI. CDR3 length: 15 amino acids. V dropped 5 bases and J dropped 7 bases, with 20 bases sitting between them. CDR3 sequence (DNA): TGTGCCAGCAGTTACGCCCTGATGGGAACGAGTGGCTACACCTTC. It codes for CASSYALMGTSGYTF.

V usage is TRBV20-1 and J usage is TRBJ1-6; possibly TRBD1 for D (6 bases). The V gene lost 3 bases and the J gene lost 6 bases, with 12 bases spanning the gap. This CDR3 is 14 amino acids long. Germline CDR1 reads DFQATT; CDR2 reads SNEGSKA (reference sequence). The CDR3 DNA is TGCAGTGCTAGGCAGACAGGTCGTAATTCACCCCTCCACTTT. Residues: CSARQTGRNSPLHF.

This clonotype was detected a few times. V gene TRBV6-2 or TRBV6-3 combines with J gene TRBJ2-6; no clear D. This CDR3 is built from 15 residues. Germline V gene data show CDR1 as MNHEY and CDR2 as SVGEGT. The V and J ends lost 3 bases and 0 bases respectively, with 6 bases between them. The CDR3 is CASSYWGSGANVLTF. Written as DNA, the CDR3 is TGTGCCAGCAGTTATTGGGGCTCTGGGGCCAACGTCCTGACTTTC.

In this sample, this clonotype turned up many times. The chain uses TRBV9 and TRBJ1-1; no clear D. With 0 bases removed from V and 0 bases from J, the gap between germline ends came to 3 bases. This CDR3 contains 13 residues. Germline CDR1 reads SGDLS; CDR2 reads YYNGEE. CDR3 sequence (DNA): TGTGCCAGCAGCGTAGAGGTGAACACTGAAGCTTTCTTT. Encoded protein: CASSVEVNTEAFF.

The sample holds many counts of this clonotype. The chain employs TRBV2 and TRBJ2-5, with TRBD2 matching 7 bases. In germline, CDR1 is SNHLY, CDR2 FYNNEI. CDR3 length equals 13 residues. Trimming removed 5 bases from V and 3 bases from J; junction bases left unmatched: 3. The CDR3 DNA reads TGTGCCAGCAGTCTGCTAGCGGAAGAGACCCAGTACTTC. Residues: CASSLLAEETQYF.

The chain links TRBV20-1 to TRBJ2-3; a possible D gene is TRBD2 (5 bases). Trimming stripped 5 bases from V and 5 bases from J, with 20 bases between. Germline-derived CDR1 and CDR2 are DFQATT and SNEGSKA (reference sequence). The CDR3 consists of 15 residues. The CDR3: CSAAQDSLRKDTQYF. CDR3 DNA: TGCAGTGCTGCGCAGGACTCCCTTCGAAAAGATACGCAGTATTTT.

This clonotype appeared many times. The chain uses TRBV15 and TRBJ1-5, with 7 bases fitting TRBD1. The germline V gene has CDR1 LNHNV and CDR2 YYDKDF (reference sequence). V trimming: 5 bases; J trimming: 9 bases; junction bases outside the gene matches: 7. The CDR3 totals 13 residues. Here the CDR3 reads CATSARGVGPQHF. In nucleotides, the CDR3 is TGTGCCACCAGCGCCAGGGGGGTCGGGCCCCAGCATTTT.

This clonotype has just a few counts. The chain combines TRBV12-3 or TRBV12-4 with TRBJ2-5, with D perhaps matching TRBD2 (5 bases). V lost 2 bases and J lost 3, with 13 bases in between. This CDR3 comprises 15 residues. The CDR3 here is CASSLRGSEKETQYF. CDR3 coding DNA: TGTGCCAGCAGTTTACGGGGTTCGGAGAAAGAGACCCAGTACTTC.

This clonotype appeared many times. This sequence joins TRBV11-2 and TRBJ1-1, with 7 positions matching TRBD1. V trimming: 5 bases; J trimming: 6 bases; junction bases outside the gene matches: 3. The CDR3 runs to 12 residues. The germline CDR1 and CDR2 sequences are SGHAT and FQNNGV. DNA for the CDR3: TGTGCCAGCAGCGCTGACAGGGCTGAAGCTTTCTTT. This sequence encodes CASSADRAEAFF.

This clonotype has ten or more counts. The chain combines TRBV2 with TRBJ1-4; D uncertain. CDR1 is SNHLY and CDR2 is FYNNEI in the germline V gene. The V end was cut by 7 bases, the J end by 7 bases, with 16 bases between. This CDR3 has 14 residues. The CDR3 DNA sequence: TGTGCCAGCAATAACAGAGGAGGCGGTGAAAAACTGTTTTTT. It encodes CASNNRGGGEKLFF.

This clonotype was picked up a small number of times. The chain's CDR3 is CAWSYSPEAFF. CDR3 sequence (DNA): TGTGCCTGGAGCTACAGTCCTGAAGCTTTCTTT. The gene calls are TRBV30 and TRBJ1-1; D call uncertain. V lost 3 bases to trimming and J lost 6 bases, with 8 bases between them. CDR3 length equals 11 residues. The germline V gene has CDR1 GTSNPN and CDR2 SVGIG (reference sequence). Looking up the rest from reference TRBV30 and TRBJ1-1 gives the full variable domain: SQTIHQWPATLVQPVGSPLSLECTVEGTSNPNLYWYRQAAGRGLQLLFYSVGIGQISSEVPQNLSASRPQDRQFILSSKKLLLSDSGFYLCAWSYSPEAFFGQGTRLTVV.

For the CDR3, the DNA is TGTGCCAGCAGTTTAGTTGTCCCAGGGGCGAACACCGGGGAGCTGTTTTTT. Encoded protein: CASSLVVPGANTGELFF. The V gene is TRBV25-1, the J gene TRBJ2-2, with D possibly matching TRBD1 (6 bases). The CDR3 has 17 residues. Looked up from germline, CDR1 is MGHDK and CDR2 is SYGVNS. V was shortened by 5 bases and J by 0 bases, with 16 bases between the two germline ends. Drawing the rest from reference TRBV25-1 and TRBJ2-2, the complete variable domain is EADIYQTPRYLVIGTGKKITLECSQTMGHDKMYWYQQDPGMELHLIHYSYGVNSTEKGDLSSESTVSRIRTEHFPLTLESARPSHTSQYLCASSLVVPGANTGELFFGEGSRLTVL.

This clonotype was seen many times. This sequence joins TRBV2 and TRBJ2-5; D is ambiguous. The CDR3 is made up of 10 amino acids. The V end lost 10 bases, the J end lost 2 bases, and 5 bases lay between the germline ends. Germline loops: CDR1 SNHLY, CDR2 FYNNEI. This chain's CDR3 is CATRQETQYF. The CDR3 DNA reads as TGTGCCACCAGACAAGAGACCCAGTACTTC.

The V call is TRBV2, the J call TRBJ2-2, with D possibly TRBD1 on 5 matching bases. V lost 4 bases to trimming and J lost 5 bases, with 11 bases between them. Germline CDR1 is SNHLY and CDR2 is FYNNEI. The CDR3 has 14 amino acids. The CDR3 sequence: CASSVAGLTGELFF. In DNA, the CDR3 is TGTGCCAGCAGTGTCGCAGGGTTGACCGGGGAGCTGTTTTTT.

This clonotype was recorded at least ten times. The chain carries TRBV29-1 and TRBJ2-7, with D possibly matching TRBD1 (6 bases). This CDR3 comprises 12 residues. The germline gives CDR1 SQVTM, CDR2 ANQGSEA. Trimming left V 6 bases short and J 3 bases short, with 12 bases between. The CDR3 reads CSVQMTGYEQYF. The CDR3 coding sequence is TGCAGCGTACAAATGACAGGCTACGAGCAGTACTTC.

The chain is built from TRBV2 and TRBJ1-6, with unresolved D. The ends were cut back, 6 bases at V and 9 bases at J, with 27 bases in the middle. Germline V gene data show CDR1 as SNHLY and CDR2 as FYNNEI. The CDR3 length is 18 residues. CDR3 in amino acids: CASSQRSGYSFVGSPLHF. For the CDR3, the DNA is TGTGCCAGCAGCCAACGATCGGGATACAGTTTCGTGGGTTCACCCCTCCACTTT.

The chain has TRBV7-2 and TRBJ1-5; 11 positions match TRBD1. There are 16 residues in the CDR3. With 6 bases clipped from V and 4 bases from J, the junction kept 8 bases outside the gene matches. Germline V lookup: CDR1 SGHTA, CDR2 FQGNSA. CDR3 bases: TGTGCCAGCAGGCGCGACGGGACAGGGGGGAATCAGCCCCAGCATTTT. This codes for CASRRDGTGGNQPQHF.

The chain has TRBV20-1 and TRBJ1-4, with TRBD1 as a possible D gene (5 bases). CDR1 and CDR2 from the germline V gene are DFQATT and SNEGSKA (reference sequence). This CDR3 is 15 amino acids long. V lost 1 base and J 6 bases, leaving 15 bases between the germline ends. Here the CDR3 reads CSARVRIGEDEKLFF. In DNA, the CDR3 is TGCAGTGCTAGAGTGAGGATAGGGGAGGATGAAAAACTGTTTTTT.

The genes are TRBV20-1 and TRBJ1-5, with a weak D call TRBD1 (5 bases). This CDR3 spans 17 amino acids. Between the trimmed V and J ends, which lost 5 bases and 2 bases, there was a span of 22 bases. Looked up from germline, CDR1 is DFQATT and CDR2 is SNEGSKA (reference sequence). The chain's CDR3 is CSALLPIQAAGNQPQHF. CDR3 DNA: TGCAGTGCTCTCCTCCCCATACAGGCGGCGGGCAATCAGCCCCAGCATTTT.

The chain carries TRBV7-9 and TRBJ1-6, with D perhaps TRBD1 (6 bases). Trimming pared 1 base from V and 7 bases from J, leaving 14 bases between. Germline lookup yields CDR1 SEHNR and CDR2 FQNEAQ (reference sequence). The CDR3 contains 16 residues. The CDR3 coding sequence is TGTGCCAGCAGCTTAGTTGGGGGGCCTGACAATTCACCCCTCCACTTT. It translates to CASSLVGGPDNSPLHF.

This clonotype was seen at least ten times. The rearrangement uses TRBV7-9 and TRBJ2-6; either TRBD1 or TRBD2 may supply D (5 bases each). The length of the CDR3 is 19 residues. The ends were cut back, 3 bases at V and 0 bases at J, with 18 bases in the middle. CDR1 is SEHNR, CDR2 FQNEAQ, per germline (reference sequence). Here the CDR3 reads CASSFTTGTTVSGANVLTF. The CDR3 DNA reads TGTGCCAGCAGCTTCACAACCGGGACGACAGTCTCTGGGGCCAACGTCCTGACTTTC.

Ten or more counts support this clonotype. The V and J genes are TRBV7-8 and TRBJ2-5; the D gene could be TRBD1 or TRBD2 (6 bases each). V was trimmed by 4 bases and J by 4 bases, leaving 13 bases between them. This CDR3 has 14 residues. CDR1 and CDR2 (germline): SGHVS, FQNEAQ. The CDR3 loop reads CASSSYREAETQYF. The CDR3, as DNA: TGTGCCAGCAGCTCCTACAGGGAGGCAGAGACCCAGTACTTC.

Ten or more counts support this clonotype. The V call is TRBV16, the J call TRBJ1-1; D is undetermined. V shed 4 bases and J shed 6 bases, with 6 bases lying between them. Germline assignment: CDR1 KGHSY and CDR2 FQNENV. CDR3 length: 11 amino acids. CDR3 nucleotides: TGTGCCAGCAGCCTCGGTGCTGAAGCTTTCTTT. Translated, it gives CASSLGAEAFF.

This clonotype was detected a few times. The V call is TRBV15, the J call TRBJ2-3; D unclear. CDR1 and CDR2 (germline): LNHNV, YYDKDF (reference sequence). The V end was cut by 6 bases, the J end by 2 bases, with 6 bases between. The CDR3 is 12 amino acids. The DNA for the CDR3 is TGTGCCACCAGTAGATTCACAGATACGCAGTATTTT. Its translation: CATSRFTDTQYF.

This clonotype turned up a few times. The rearrangement uses TRBV7-9 and TRBJ1-4; 7 bases line up with TRBD1. Trimming removed 5 bases from V and 4 bases from J; junction bases left unmatched: 4. This CDR3 is 14 amino acids long. Germline loops: CDR1 SEHNR, CDR2 FQNEAQ (reference sequence). This CDR3 is CASSIGQDNEKLFF. In DNA form, the CDR3 reads TGTGCCAGCAGCATAGGACAGGATAATGAAAAACTGTTTTTT.

The table lists this clonotype with many counts. The chain carries TRBV7-3 and TRBJ1-6; 7 bases line up with TRBD1. CDR3 length: 14 amino acids. Per germline, CDR1 SGHTA and CDR2 FQGTGA. J gave up 10 bases and V 1 base, and 4 bases lay outside the gene matches. CDR3 in DNA: TGTGCCAGCAGCTTAAAGGGGGCTGGGTCACCCCTCCACTTT. It specifies CASSLKGAGSPLHF.